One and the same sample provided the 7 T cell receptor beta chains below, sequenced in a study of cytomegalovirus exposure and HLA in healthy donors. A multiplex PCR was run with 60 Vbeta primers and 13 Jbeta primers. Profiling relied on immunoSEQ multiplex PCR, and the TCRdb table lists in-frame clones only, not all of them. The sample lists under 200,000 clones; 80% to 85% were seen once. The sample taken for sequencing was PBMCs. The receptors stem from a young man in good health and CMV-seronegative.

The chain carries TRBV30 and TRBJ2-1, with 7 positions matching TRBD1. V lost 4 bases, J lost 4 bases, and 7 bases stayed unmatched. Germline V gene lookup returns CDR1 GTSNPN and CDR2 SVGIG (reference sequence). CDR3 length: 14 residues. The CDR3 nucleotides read TGTGCCTGGACTAGGGCAGGGGGTTACAATGAGCAGTTCTTC. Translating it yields CAWTRAGGYNEQFF.

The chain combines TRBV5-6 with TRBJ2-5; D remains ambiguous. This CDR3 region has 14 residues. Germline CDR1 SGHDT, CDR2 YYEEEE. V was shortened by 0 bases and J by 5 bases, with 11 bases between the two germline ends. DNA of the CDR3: TGTGCCAGCAGCTTGGCCCCGGCGGAGGAGACCCAGTACTTC. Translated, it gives CASSLAPAEETQYF.

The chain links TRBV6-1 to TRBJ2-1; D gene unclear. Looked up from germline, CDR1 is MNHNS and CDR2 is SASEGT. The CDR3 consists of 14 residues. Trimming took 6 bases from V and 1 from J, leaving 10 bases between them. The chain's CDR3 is CASRSSRSYNEQFF. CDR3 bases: TGTGCCAGCAGGAGTAGTCGGTCCTACAATGAGCAGTTCTTC.

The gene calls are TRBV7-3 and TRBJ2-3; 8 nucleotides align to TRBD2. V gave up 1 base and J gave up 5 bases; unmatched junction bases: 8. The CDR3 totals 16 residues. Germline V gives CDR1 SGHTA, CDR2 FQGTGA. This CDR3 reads CASSLIPSGRVDTQYF. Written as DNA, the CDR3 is TGTGCCAGCAGCTTAATCCCCAGCGGGAGAGTAGATACGCAGTATTTT.

The CDR3: CASSAESGTDTQYF. CDR3 DNA sequence: TGTGCCTCGTCCGCGGAGTCTGGCACAGATACGCAGTATTTT. This chain joins TRBV10-3 and TRBJ2-3; no clear D. V was clipped by 11 bases and J by 1 base, with 16 bases between them. There are 14 residues in the CDR3. Germline V gene lookup returns CDR1 ENHRY and CDR2 SYGVKD.

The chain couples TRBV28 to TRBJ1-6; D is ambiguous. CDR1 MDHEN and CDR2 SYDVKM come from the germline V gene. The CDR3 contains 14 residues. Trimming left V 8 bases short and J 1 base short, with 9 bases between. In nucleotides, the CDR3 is TGTGCCAGCGCTAAATGGTCCTATAATTCACCCCTCCACTTT. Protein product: CASAKWSYNSPLHF.

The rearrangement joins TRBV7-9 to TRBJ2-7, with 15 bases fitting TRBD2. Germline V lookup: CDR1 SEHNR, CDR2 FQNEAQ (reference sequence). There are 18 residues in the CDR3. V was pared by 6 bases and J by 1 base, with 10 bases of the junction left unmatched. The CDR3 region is CASSYPSGLAGGSYEQYF. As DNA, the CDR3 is TGTGCCAGCAGTTACCCCTCGGGACTAGCGGGAGGTTCCTACGAGCAGTACTTC. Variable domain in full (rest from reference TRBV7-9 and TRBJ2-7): DTGVSQNPRHKITKRGQNVTFRCDPISEHNRLYWYRQTLGQGPEFLTYFQNEAQLEKSRLLSDRFSAERPKGSFSTLEIQRTEQGDSAMYLCASSYPSGLAGGSYEQYFGPGTRLTVT.